The 3 T cell receptor beta chains presented below share a single source sample, sequenced in a study of response to subunit inactivated influenza vaccine. TCRdb redid the calling of the RT-PCR reads with MiXCR, one entry per CDR3 protein. The sample contains hundreds of thousands of distinct CDR3 sequences, 10% to 15% of which appear only once. The source material was non-naive T cells sorted from PBMCs, sampled approximately 15 days before vaccination. These receptors originate from a man aged 50-59 years who received an inactivated influenza vaccine.

The rearrangement uses TRBV7-2 and TRBJ1-1; D gene unclear. The CDR3 covers 12 residues. Trimming took 6 bases from V and 1 from J, leaving 6 bases between them. The germline V gene encodes CDR1 SGHTA and CDR2 FQGNSA. This CDR3 reads CASRSSNTEAFF. CDR3 DNA: TGTGCCAGCAGGTCCTCGAACACTGAAGCTTTCTTT.

This clonotype was counted a few times. The chain joins TRBV7-9 to TRBJ2-5, with D possibly being TRBD2 (6 bases). Trimming stripped 1 base from V and 4 bases from J, with 10 bases between. The CDR3 has 14 amino acids. Germline V gene lookup returns CDR1 SEHNR and CDR2 FQNEAQ (reference sequence). The CDR3 here is CASSLVASAETQYF. The CDR3 DNA reads TGTGCCAGCAGCTTAGTTGCTAGCGCAGAGACCCAGTACTTC.

There are a few counts of this clonotype. This chain links TRBV3-1 with TRBJ1-5; the D gene is possibly TRBD1 (6 bases). The ends were cut back, 1 base at V and 7 bases at J, with 8 bases in the middle. This CDR3 is 13 amino acids long. Germline assignment: CDR1 LGHDT and CDR2 YNNKEL (reference sequence). This chain's CDR3 is CASSQGGRQPQHF. The CDR3, as DNA: TGTGCCAGCAGCCAAGGGGGGCGACAGCCCCAGCATTTT.